One sample yielded the 18 T cell receptor beta chains listed below, sequenced in a study of cytotoxic CD8 clonotypes in ibrutinib-treated CLL. Some clones are missing from TCRdb's copy, which holds only in-frame ones; the method was immunoSEQ multiplex PCR. The sample yields hundreds of thousands of clones, roughly 85% seen once. The input for sequencing was PBMCs, taken before ibrutinib treatment. The receptors stem from a human donor with chronic lymphocytic leukemia.

The genes are TRBV21-1 and TRBJ1-1; the listed D gene, TRBD1, was not tested against the DNA. TRBV21-1 is a documented pseudogene. There are 17 residues in the CDR3. CDR3 loop: CASSQRWGRGRRTEAFF. The CDR3 DNA sequence: TGTGCCAGCAGTCAAAGATGGGGCAGGGGGCGCCGAACTGAAGCTTTCTTT.

This sequence joins TRBV18 and TRBJ2-3; D not resolved. CDR1 and CDR2 (germline): KGHSH, LQKENI. Trimming removed 2 bases at V and 5 bases at J, with 8 bases between. The CDR3 spans 13 residues. CDR3 DNA sequence: TGTGCCAGCTCACCAGGAATGGGAGATACGCAGTATTTT. It translates to CASSPGMGDTQYF.

The chain links TRBV9 to TRBJ1-1; 7 bases fit TRBD1. CDR3 length: 15 amino acids. V lost 3 bases, J lost 1 base, and 6 bases stayed unmatched. CDR1 and CDR2 (germline): SGDLS, YYNGEE. CDR3 bases: TGTGCCAGCAGCGCCGGGGAGGGGGCGAACACTGAAGCTTTCTTT. Its translation: CASSAGEGANTEAFF.

This chain uses TRBV11-2 with TRBJ2-2; possible D gene TRBD2, 6 bases. Germline V gene lookup returns CDR1 SGHAT and CDR2 FQNNGV. V was clipped by 5 bases and J by 4 bases, with 11 bases between them. This CDR3 contains 14 residues. The CDR3 reads CASSRGLTTGELFF. CDR3 DNA: TGTGCCAGCAGCCGAGGACTAACCACCGGGGAGCTGTTTTTT.

CDR3 sequence reads: CASREPGNYEQYF. The CDR3 DNA reads TGTGCCAGCAGAGAGCCTGGAAACTACGAGCAGTACTTC. The rearrangement links TRBV25-1 to TRBJ2-7, with no clear D. The ends were cut back, 6 bases at V and 3 bases at J, with 12 bases in the middle. CDR1 is MGHDK and CDR2 is SYGVNS in the germline V gene. The CDR3 consists of 13 residues.

The V gene is TRBV7-3, the J gene TRBJ2-3; D is undetermined. V lost 3 bases and J lost 1, with 8 bases in between. Germline V lookup: CDR1 SGHTA, CDR2 FQGTGA. This CDR3 is built from 14 residues. The CDR3 bases are TGTGCCAGCAGCTTGGCCCCAGGCACAGATACGCAGTATTTT. It is translated as CASSLAPGTDTQYF.

This clone has just one count. The chain employs TRBV30 and TRBJ2-5; 7 bases map to TRBD1. With 0 bases clipped from V and 3 bases from J, the junction kept 13 bases outside the gene matches. The CDR3 loop spans 17 amino acids. CDR1 is GTSNPN and CDR2 is SVGIG in the germline V gene (reference sequence). The CDR3 bases are TGTGCCTGGAGTGTACCCCCCCACCGGGACAGAGAAGAGACCCAGTACTTC. Protein: CAWSVPPHRDREETQYF.

The J gene is TRBJ2-7, the V gene TRBV11-2; D is undetermined. This CDR3 contains 13 residues. V was pared by 4 bases and J by 2 bases, with 9 bases between. The germline CDR1 and CDR2 sequences are SGHAT and FQNNGV. The CDR3, as DNA: TGTGCCAGCAGCTCCCCCAGGACCTACGAGCAGTACTTC. Protein product: CASSSPRTYEQYF.

V usage is TRBV27 and J usage is TRBJ1-2; 8 bases align to TRBD1. The V gene end was trimmed by 5 bases and the J gene end by 3 bases; junction bases not matched to a gene: 5. Germline lookup yields CDR1 MNHEY and CDR2 SMNVEV (reference sequence). The CDR3 covers 14 residues. The CDR3 nucleotides are TGTGCCAGCAGTCCCGGACAGGGCTACTATGGCTACACCTTC. Protein sequence: CASSPGQGYYGYTF.

As for this clone: Other DNA sequences in this sample translate to the same CDR3. The chain joins TRBV30 to TRBJ2-5; D gene ambiguous. The germline V and J ends were trimmed by 0 bases and 4 bases, with 6 bases remaining between them. The CDR3 length is 12 residues. Germline CDR1 GTSNPN, CDR2 SVGIG (reference sequence). The CDR3 reads CAWSVIRETQYF. CDR3 bases: TGTGCCTGGAGTGTGATCAGAGAGACCCAGTACTTC.

The rearrangement links TRBV29-1 to TRBJ2-7, with 7 bases that match TRBD1. CDR1 and CDR2 from the germline V gene are SQVTM and ANQGSEA. V gave up 5 bases and J gave up 0 bases; unmatched junction bases: 4. This CDR3 region has 13 residues. The CDR3 bases are TGCAGCGTTCAACGGGACAGCTCCTACGAGCAGTACTTC. Protein sequence: CSVQRDSSYEQYF.

The chain uses TRBV7-2 and TRBJ2-3, with D uncertain. There are 15 residues in the CDR3. Per the germline V gene, CDR1 is SGHTA and CDR2 is FQGNSA. V lost 5 bases to trimming and J lost 2 bases, with 14 bases between them. The CDR3 nucleotides read TGTGCCAGCAGCCACGTACCGACCTACACAGATACGCAGTATTTT. Encoded protein: CASSHVPTYTDTQYF.

This clone was found a few times. The CDR3 protein is CASSESGSYGYTF. CDR3 in DNA: TGTGCCAGCAGTGAATCAGGATCCTATGGCTACACCTTC. The gene calls are TRBV25-1 and TRBJ1-2; D call uncertain. V lost 1 base, J lost 4 bases, and 7 bases lay in between. Germline-derived CDR1 and CDR2 are MGHDK and SYGVNS. This CDR3 is built from 13 residues.

The chain employs TRBV29-1 and TRBJ1-5, with 8 bases lining up with TRBD1. CDR1 is SQVTM, CDR2 ANQGSEA, per germline. The CDR3 loop spans 14 amino acids. Trimming cost V 6 bases and J 3 bases; bases outside gene matches: 7. CDR3: CSVETGAVNQPQHF. The CDR3 DNA sequence: TGCAGCGTCGAGACAGGGGCCGTCAATCAGCCCCAGCATTTT.

The chain combines TRBV15 with TRBJ2-2, with TRBD1 as a possible D gene (6 bases). CDR1 is LNHNV and CDR2 is YYDKDF in the germline V gene (reference sequence). The CDR3 has 15 residues. Trimming removed 6 bases from V and 4 bases from J, with 15 bases in between. CDR3 nucleotides: TGTGCCACCAGTTCGAGGACAGCTTTCACCGGGGAGCTGTTTTTT. Its translation: CATSSRTAFTGELFF.

This clone was counted between two and nine times. The CDR3 region is CASQGYQETQYF. The CDR3 DNA reads as TGTGCCAGTCAAGGTTACCAAGAGACCCAGTACTTC. The V call is TRBV2, the J call TRBJ2-5; D is ambiguous. Trimming shortened V by 9 bases and J by 0 bases, and 8 bases separated the two germline ends. Germline CDR1 SNHLY, CDR2 FYNNEI. This CDR3 spans 12 amino acids. Full variable domain (remainder filled in from reference TRBV2 and TRBJ2-5): EPEVTQTPSHQVTQMGQEVILRCVPISNHLYFYWYRQILGQKVEFLVSFYNNEISEKSEIFDDQFSVERPDGSNFTLKIRSTKLEDSAMYFCASQGYQETQYFGPGTRLLVL.

V gene TRBV4-3 combines with J gene TRBJ2-1; D gene uncertain. The CDR3 contains 19 residues. Germline assignment: CDR1 LGHNA and CDR2 YSLEER. Trimming removed 0 bases from V and 6 bases from J, with 24 bases in between. CDR3 amino acids: CASSQDLWDFSIQSNEQFF. The CDR3 DNA reads as TGCGCCAGCAGCCAAGATCTGTGGGATTTTTCCATTCAGTCCAATGAGCAGTTCTTC.

The genes are TRBV28 and TRBJ2-7; D remains unclear. Trimming left V 6 bases short and J 3 bases short, with 12 bases between. The CDR3 extends over 13 amino acids. Germline V gene data show CDR1 as MDHEN and CDR2 as SYDVKM. The CDR3 spells CASSHIPLYEQYF. As DNA, the CDR3 is TGTGCCAGCAGCCACATACCACTCTACGAGCAGTACTTC.